This TCR beta chain was found in a study of PD-1 blockade in classical Hodgkin lymphoma. General observations from the study: Differences between repertoires have undefined causes, possibly disease activity or prior therapy. At baseline, newly diagnosed patients reportedly showed less TCR diversity than healthy donors. Similar baseline diversity was found in complete responders and newly diagnosed patients.

Profiled with immunoSEQ multiplex PCR; TCRdb holds only in-frame clones, not every one. The profile shows tens of thousands of clones, 85% to 90% of them singletons. Of note for this clone: Its antigen is currently unknown.

Every single patient, without exception, relapsed after autologous stem cell transplantation, and brentuximab vedotin exposure varied. Best outcomes ranged across complete response, partial response and progressive disease. This clonotype was obtained from a human donor with classical Hodgkin lymphoma. The sample here was peripheral blood mononuclear cells (PBMCs), taken at baseline.

CDR3 region: CASRPALIAKNIQYF. For the CDR3, the DNA is TGTGCCAGCAGACCAGCACTAATAGCCAAAAACATTCAGTACTTC. The rearrangement uses TRBV7-2 and TRBJ2-4; D gene ambiguous. The CDR3 runs to 15 residues. Per the germline V gene, CDR1 is SGHTA and CDR2 is FQGNSA. Trimming shortened V by 6 bases and J by 0 bases, and 12 bases separated the two germline ends.